This T cell receptor beta chain is from a study of blood T cell repertoires in COVID-19. This clone was counted once. The repertoire was sequenced with immunoSEQ multiplex PCR; TCRdb's copy has only in-frame clones and lacks some. The sample includes under 8,000 clones, around 83% of them seen just once. The V gene's germline CDR1 is LNHDA and CDR2 SQIVND (reference sequence). The CDR3 is 16 residues long. The trim removed 4 bases at V and 1 base at J, leaving 6 bases unmatched. The receptor's source is a human donor with active COVID-19. The donor label of this sample is uncertain. The source material was peripheral blood. The chain has TRBV19 and TRBJ2-4; 8 nucleotides align to TRBD2. The CDR3 sequence: CASSRERELAKNIQYF. DNA for the CDR3: TGTGCCAGTAGTAGGGAGCGGGAGTTGGCCAAAAACATTCAGTACTTC.